Shown below are 22 T cell receptor beta chains from a single sample sequenced in a study of control samples from healthy donors and cancer patients. Measured with immunoSEQ multiplex PCR; TCRdb has only the in-frame clones, and not every one. Among 90,000 to 150,000 clones, more than 70% were seen once, and the ten largest hold less than 3.5%. The sample taken for sequencing was blood. These receptors came from a man aged 40-55 years in good health.

This clone has a handful of counts. The genes are TRBV3-1 (or the pseudogene TRBV3-2) and TRBJ1-6; 9 positions agree with TRBD1. J lost 9 bases, V lost 3 bases, and 15 bases had no gene match. The CDR3 runs to 18 residues. Germline CDR1 and CDR2: LGHDT and YNNKEL (reference sequence). The CDR3 here is CASSHKFTTGGLSSPLHF. As DNA, the CDR3 is TGTGCCAGCAGCCACAAGTTCACCACAGGGGGCTTGAGTTCACCCCTCCACTTT.

The chain employs TRBV2 and TRBJ2-7; D is perhaps TRBD1 (6 bases). The germline V gene has CDR1 SNHLY and CDR2 FYNNEI. The CDR3 covers 17 residues. V lost 2 bases and J lost 0, with 17 bases in between. CDR3 loop: CASSERETGFSSYEQYF. Here the CDR3 DNA reads TGTGCCAGCAGTGAAAGGGAGACAGGATTCAGCTCCTACGAGCAGTACTTC.

This clone was counted once. This chain joins TRBV4-1 and TRBJ1-1, with D possibly matching TRBD1 (5 bases). The length of the CDR3 is 13 residues. Germline-derived CDR1 and CDR2 are MGHRA and YSYEKL. The V and J ends lost 1 base and 7 bases respectively, with 10 bases between them. The CDR3 spells CASSQGWGNEAFF. The CDR3 nucleotides read TGCGCCAGCAGCCAAGGCTGGGGGAATGAAGCTTTCTTT.

There are a few counts of this clone. J is TRBJ2-7 and V is TRBV4-3, with D tentatively TRBD1 (6 bases). CDR3 length: 15 amino acids. Per the germline V gene, CDR1 is LGHNA and CDR2 is YSLEER. V was pared by 0 bases and J by 3 bases, with 12 bases between. CDR3 sequence (DNA): TGCGCCAGCAGCCAAGAACCCGGACAGCACTACGAGCAGTACTTC. It encodes CASSQEPGQHYEQYF.

The chain combines TRBV14 with TRBJ2-7, with TRBD1 as a possible D gene (6 bases). Trimming removed 4 bases at V and 12 bases at J, with 19 bases between. The length of the CDR3 is 13 residues. Germline assignment: CDR1 SGHDN and CDR2 FVKESK. CDR3 sequence reads: CASSLGHRSPTYF. The DNA for the CDR3 is TGTGCCAGCAGCCTGGGACACCGATCCCCGACGTACTTC.

V is TRBV3-1 (or the pseudogene TRBV3-2) and J is TRBJ2-5; D is ambiguous. Per the germline V gene, CDR1 is LGHDT and CDR2 is YNNKEL (reference sequence). The CDR3 extends over 12 amino acids. V shed 4 bases and J shed 4 bases, with 7 bases lying between them. The CDR3 DNA sequence: TGTGCCAGCAGCCCGAGGCGAGAGACCCAGTACTTC. Translated, it gives CASSPRRETQYF.

The chain employs TRBV4-1 and TRBJ2-7; 7 bases agree with TRBD1. Germline values: CDR1 MGHRA, CDR2 YSYEKL. This CDR3 has 14 amino acids. V lost 5 bases and J lost 3; bases outside the gene matches: 7. Here the CDR3 reads CASSFRTGYYEQYF. CDR3 nucleotides: TGCGCCAGCAGCTTTCGGACAGGCTACTACGAGCAGTACTTC.

The J gene is TRBJ2-3, the V gene TRBV19; 11 bases fit TRBD1. The germline gives CDR1 LNHDA, CDR2 SQIVND (reference sequence). Trimming cost V 3 bases and J 4 bases; bases outside gene matches: 3. The CDR3 length is 15 residues. CDR3 DNA: TGTGCCAGTAGTATCGGACAGGGGGCGGCAGATACGCAGTATTTT. Its protein product is CASSIGQGAADTQYF.

This CDR3 reads CAWRRTGVGELFF. The CDR3 bases are TGTGCCTGGAGAAGGACAGGGGTCGGGGAGCTGTTTTTT. The gene calls are TRBV30 and TRBJ2-2; 9 bases agree with TRBD1. V lost 3 bases and J lost 7; bases outside the gene matches: 3. The germline gives CDR1 GTSNPN, CDR2 SVGIG (reference sequence). The CDR3 extends over 13 amino acids.

This clone was counted only a few times. The CDR3 nucleotides read TGTGCCAGCAGCTTGGTAGCGGCCCTCTCCTACAATGAGCAGTTCTTC. It is translated as CASSLVAALSYNEQFF. The V gene is TRBV5-5, the J gene TRBJ2-1; D is possibly TRBD2 (6 bases). This CDR3 region has 16 residues. The germline V gene has CDR1 SGHKS and CDR2 YYEKEE (reference sequence). Deletions cut 0 bases from V and 0 bases from J, with 10 bases between.

The J gene is TRBJ2-3, the V gene TRBV2; TRBD2 matches 11 bases. Germline CDR1 and CDR2: SNHLY and FYNNEI. The CDR3 spans 15 residues. J was trimmed by 4 bases and V by 2 bases; bases with no gene match: 2. CDR3 DNA: TGTGCCAGCAGTGAACTTAGCGGGGGGGCAGATACGCAGTATTTT. This codes for CASSELSGGADTQYF.

This rearrangement joins TRBV11-3 to TRBJ2-3; 7 bases map to TRBD1. CDR1 and CDR2 from the germline V gene are SGHNT and YENEEA. This CDR3 is 15 amino acids long. V was clipped by 7 bases and J by 2 bases; unmatched bases: 9. The CDR3 is CASTKRDSSTDTQYF. DNA for the CDR3: TGTGCCAGCACCAAAAGGGACAGTTCCACAGATACGCAGTATTTT.

The chain employs TRBV19 and TRBJ2-2; 9 nucleotides match TRBD1. CDR3 length: 17 amino acids. In germline, CDR1 is LNHDA, CDR2 SQIVND (reference sequence). V shed 3 bases and J 4 bases; nucleotides not matched to a gene: 9. The CDR3 reads CASSIRTGAPGTGELFF. The CDR3 DNA is TGTGCCAGTAGTATTCGGACAGGGGCCCCGGGCACCGGGGAGCTGTTTTTT.

This clone showed up just once. This rearrangement joins TRBV15 to TRBJ1-2, with D perhaps matching TRBD1 (6 bases). Per germline, CDR1 LNHNV and CDR2 YYDKDF (reference sequence). This CDR3 is built from 12 residues. Trimming left V 1 base short and J 7 bases short, with 7 bases between. The CDR3 here is CATSRVDSGYTF. CDR3 nucleotides: TGTGCCACCAGCAGAGTGGACAGTGGCTACACCTTC.

This sequence joins TRBV20-1 and TRBJ2-1; unclear D gene. V lost 3 bases to trimming and J lost 7 bases, with 13 bases between them. The V gene's germline CDR1 is DFQATT and CDR2 SNEGSKA (reference sequence). The CDR3 loop spans 13 amino acids. The CDR3 DNA follows: TGCAGTGCTAGTCACGGCAGTTTGAATGAGCAGTTCTTC. It codes for CSASHGSLNEQFF.

Written as DNA, the CDR3 is TGTGCCAGCAGCTTAGCCCAACCGGGACAGGGAAATGAGCAGTTCTTC. Translation gives CASSLAQPGQGNEQFF. V and J are TRBV7-9 and TRBJ2-1, with TRBD1 matching 9 bases. The germline V gene encodes CDR1 SEHNR and CDR2 FQNEAQ (reference sequence). This CDR3 contains 16 residues. V lost 0 bases and J lost 7; bases outside the gene matches: 7.

This clone was observed a handful of times. CDR3 nucleotides: TGCGCCAGCGGGGACAGGGGCTTCTACGAGCAGTACTTC. Protein sequence: CASGDRGFYEQYF. The V and J genes are TRBV10-1 and TRBJ2-7, with 10 bases fitting TRBD1. Trimming at V came to 8 bases and at J to 3 bases, leaving 4 bases not matched to a gene. This CDR3 contains 13 residues. The germline V gene has CDR1 WNHNN and CDR2 SYGVQD (reference sequence).

The chain joins TRBV28 to TRBJ1-2; D is undetermined. There are 12 residues in the CDR3. Germline CDR1 is MDHEN and CDR2 is SYDVKM. V was trimmed by 5 bases and J by 6 bases, leaving 10 bases between them. The CDR3 coding sequence is TGTGCCAGCAGTGTAATTATCGATGGCTACACCTTC. It translates to CASSVIIDGYTF.

J is TRBJ2-3 and V is TRBV11-1; D unresolved. The length of the CDR3 is 13 residues. The germline V gene has CDR1 SGHAT and CDR2 FQDESV (reference sequence). V was cut by 2 bases and J by 1 base, with 4 bases left in between. The CDR3 spells CASSLLRTDTQYF. The CDR3 DNA is TGTGCCAGCAGCTTATTGCGCACAGATACGCAGTATTTT.

This clone turned up a few times. CDR3: CASGGDSNQPQHF. The CDR3 bases are TGTGCCAGCGGGGGGGATAGCAATCAGCCCCAGCATTTT. V gene TRBV2 combines with J gene TRBJ1-5; possible D gene TRBD1, 5 bases. The CDR3 spans 13 residues. V lost 8 bases, J lost 0 bases, and 8 bases lay in between. Per the germline V gene, CDR1 is SNHLY and CDR2 is FYNNEI.

This clone came up once. V is TRBV14 and J is TRBJ2-5; possible D gene TRBD2, 7 bases. The CDR3 consists of 16 residues. V was pared by 4 bases and J by 4 bases, with 19 bases between. CDR1 and CDR2 from the germline V gene are SGHDN and FVKESK. The CDR3 DNA reads as TGTGCCAGCAGCCGGGGGGGGCGCAGTGGGGCAGAGACCCAGTACTTC. Translating gives CASSRGGRSGAETQYF. Supplemented by reference TRBV14 and TRBJ2-5, the full variable domain reads EAGVTQFPSHSVIEKGQTVTLRCDPISGHDNLYWYRRVMGKEIKFLLHFVKESKQDESGMPNNRFLAERTGGTYSTLKVQPAELEDSGVYFCASSRGGRSGAETQYFGPGTRLLVL.

This CDR3 is CASGPRGTGELFF. The CDR3, as DNA: TGTGCTAGTGGTCCAAGGGGCACCGGGGAGCTGTTTTTT. This chain uses TRBV12-5 with TRBJ2-2, with D perhaps matching TRBD1 (5 bases). CDR1 is LGHNT and CDR2 is FRNRAP in the germline V gene. The CDR3 covers 13 residues. Deletions cut 5 bases from V and 4 bases from J, with 8 bases between.